This TCR beta chain stems from a study of blood T cell repertoires in COVID-19. Looking at the study overall: Sites across the United States, Italy and Spain contributed samples from acute and convalescent COVID-19. Sources were T cells, B-cell-depleted T cells, or PBMCs; the material itself was cDNA or gDNA.

Original handling: Reference gene primers were amplified, and this amplification served to estimate nucleated cell counts. Clones were read by immunoSEQ multiplex PCR, and TCRdb kept only the in-frame ones, dropping some. V, J and clone size are those of that table, while D and trimming were read from the DNA. The data show some 180,000 clones, around 83% seen once. Germline values: CDR1 SNHLY, CDR2 FYNNEI. The CDR3 loop spans 16 amino acids. The V and J ends lost 6 bases and 7 bases, in that order; junction bases with no gene match: 11. The sample consisted of peripheral blood. The J gene is TRBJ1-6, the V gene TRBV2, with TRBD1 matching over 8 bases. The sequence was collected from a human donor in a cohort sampled during active COVID-19. The CDR3 loop reads CASRGGTGIRNSPLHF. The CDR3, as DNA: TGTGCCAGCAGAGGGGGGACAGGTATAAGAAATTCACCCCTCCACTTT.